The 13 T cell receptor beta chains presented below share a single source sample, sequenced in a study of cytomegalovirus exposure and HLA in healthy donors. The PCR had 60 Vbeta and 13 Jbeta primers. Assay used: immunoSEQ multiplex PCR; TCRdb lists only in-frame clones, some missing. The profile shows roughly 130,000 clones, 75% to 85% of them singletons. Sequencing was carried out using PBMCs. Receptors were obtained from a man aged 45 to 65 in good health and CMV-seronegative.

V gene TRBV5-1 combines with J gene TRBJ2-3; 12 bases are shared with TRBD2. Germline V gives CDR1 SGHRS, CDR2 YFSETQ. The length of the CDR3 is 17 residues. With V trimmed by 4 bases and J by 3 bases, 9 bases remained unmatched. In nucleotides, the CDR3 is TGCGCCAGCAGCCAAGGACTAGCGGGGTGGAGGACAGATACGCAGTATTTT. This gives the protein CASSQGLAGWRTDTQYF.

The genes are TRBV6-5 and TRBJ2-1, with D maybe TRBD2 (5 bases). CDR3 size: 14 residues. Germline assignment: CDR1 MNHEY and CDR2 SVGAGI. Trimming removed 7 bases at V and 2 bases at J, with 12 bases between. The CDR3 protein is CASTPGGAYNEQFF. In DNA, the CDR3 is TGTGCCAGCACCCCCGGAGGAGCCTACAATGAGCAGTTCTTC.

The rearrangement joins TRBV7-6 to TRBJ1-1; D perhaps matches TRBD1 (5 bases). The CDR3 totals 12 residues. Per germline, CDR1 SGHVS and CDR2 FNYEAQ. V lost 5 bases and J lost 1, with 5 bases in between. The CDR3 spells CASSDRNTEAFF. In DNA, the CDR3 is TGTGCCAGCAGCGACAGGAACACTGAAGCTTTCTTT.

V is TRBV5-1 and J is TRBJ1-6; 8 bases agree with TRBD1. The CDR3 spans 14 residues. V gave up 3 bases and J gave up 7 bases; unmatched junction bases: 3. Germline values: CDR1 SGHRS, CDR2 YFSETQ. DNA for the CDR3: TGCGCCAGCAGCTGGACAGGGTTGAATTCACCCCTCCACTTT. Translated, it gives CASSWTGLNSPLHF.

This clone was seen a few times. The gene calls are TRBV9 and TRBJ2-2, with D tentatively TRBD2 (5 bases). The length of the CDR3 is 14 residues. Looked up from germline, CDR1 is SGDLS and CDR2 is YYNGEE. The V and J ends lost 4 bases and 5 bases respectively, with 12 bases between them. The CDR3 coding sequence is TGTGCCAGCAGCCAAGGACTGATGACCGGGGAGCTGTTTTTT. This sequence encodes CASSQGLMTGELFF.

The CDR3: CATQKGAFGQPQHF. Written as DNA, the CDR3 is TGTGCCACCCAAAAAGGGGCGTTCGGACAGCCCCAGCATTTT. J is TRBJ1-5 and V is TRBV6-6, with a weak D call TRBD1 (5 bases). Germline V gene lookup returns CDR1 MNHNY and CDR2 SVGAGI (reference sequence). Trimming cost V 10 bases and J 7 bases, with 20 bases left between them. This CDR3 has 14 amino acids.

Written as DNA, the CDR3 is TGTGCCAGCAGTGCAGGGGGTGGTTCACCCCTCCACTTT. Translated: CASSAGGGSPLHF. The chain employs TRBV5-6 and TRBJ1-6, with 7 bases matching TRBD1. The germline V gene encodes CDR1 SGHDT and CDR2 YYEEEE. CDR3 length: 13 amino acids. V was clipped by 5 bases and J by 9 bases; unmatched bases: 5.

This clone was observed once. The rearrangement uses TRBV18 and TRBJ2-1; 9 bases match TRBD2. With 1 base clipped from V and 0 bases from J, the junction kept 7 bases outside the gene matches. The CDR3 runs to 18 residues. CDR1 and CDR2 (germline): KGHSH, LQKENI. CDR3 sequence reads: CASSPRGLAPSSYNEQFF. Here the CDR3 DNA reads TGTGCCAGCTCACCACGTGGACTAGCGCCGAGCTCCTACAATGAGCAGTTCTTC.

The gene calls are TRBV5-1 and TRBJ2-1; D is perhaps TRBD2 (7 bases). CDR1 SGHRS and CDR2 YFSETQ come from the germline V gene. The CDR3 runs to 14 residues. Trimming cost V 6 bases and J 7 bases, with 17 bases left between them. This CDR3 reads CASILRGGLNEQFF. CDR3 DNA: TGCGCCAGCATTTTGAGGGGGGGTCTGAATGAGCAGTTCTTC. The whole variable domain, filled in from reference TRBV5-1 and TRBJ2-1, reads KAGVTQTPRYLIKTRGQQVTLSCSPISGHRSVSWYQQTPGQGLQFLFEYFSETQRNKGNFPGRFSGRQFSNSRSEMNVSTLELGDSALYLCASILRGGLNEQFFGPGTRLTVL.

This rearrangement joins TRBV2 to TRBJ2-5; TRBD1 matches at 7 bases. Germline CDR1 and CDR2: SNHLY and FYNNEI. The CDR3 is 15 amino acids. The J segment lost 2 bases and the V segment lost 5 bases, leaving 8 bases of the junction unmatched. The DNA for the CDR3 is TGTGCCAGCAGTCTACAGGGACAGATACAAGAGACCCAGTACTTC. As protein: CASSLQGQIQETQYF.

The V call is TRBV6-1, the J call TRBJ2-1; possible D gene TRBD1, 7 bases. V dropped 2 bases and J dropped 8 bases, with 16 bases sitting between them. The CDR3 length is 15 residues. CDR1 is MNHNS and CDR2 is SASEGT in the germline V gene. CDR3 sequence (DNA): TGTGCCAGCAGTGAATTTGGCGGGGACAGCGATGAGCAGTTCTTC. It yields the protein CASSEFGGDSDEQFF.

In nucleotides, the CDR3 is TGTGCCAGCAGCGCAGGCAGCAGGGCAGGGCAGCCCCAGCATTTT. Translated, it gives CASSAGSRAGQPQHF. The chain carries TRBV2 and TRBJ1-5; a weak D match, TRBD1 (5 bases). The CDR3 extends over 15 amino acids. Trimming stripped 6 bases from V and 7 bases from J, with 19 bases between. Germline assignment: CDR1 SNHLY and CDR2 FYNNEI.

Of note for this clone: Relative to the germline gene, one junction end is altered; a read error may explain this. The V call is TRBV7-7, the J call TRBJ1-5; D remains unclear. The CDR3 has 13 residues. Germline CDR1 is SSHAT and CDR2 is FNYEAQ (reference sequence). The CDR3 sequence: CASSLKTNQPQHF. The CDR3 nucleotides read TGTGCTAGCAGCTTAAAAACTAATCAGCCCCAGCATTTT.